A selection of T cell receptor beta chains follows, all from one sample in a study of blood T cell repertoires in COVID-19. The protocol was immunoSEQ multiplex PCR, while the TCRdb copy is restricted to in-frame clones and leaves out a portion. Here the sample spans tens of thousands of clones, approximately 88% being singletons. The sequenced material came from peripheral blood. Every receptor here comes from a human donor in a cohort sampled during active COVID-19. Both conserved end residues are part of each CDR3. D genes are given only for firm matches. The size field is filled for only some rows; it gives once, few, many or a size class.

DNA	CDR3	V	D	size	J
TGTGCCAGCAGCTTACAACCCGGGACAGGGCAGGCGGGGGGCTACACCTTC	CASSLQPGTGQAGGYTF	TRBV7-2	TRBD1	NA	TRBJ1-2
TGTGCCACCAGTGATTCCCAGGGGGCAGATACGCAGTATTTT	CATSDSQGADTQYF	TRBV24-1	TRBD1	NA	TRBJ2-3
TGTGCCTGGGAGGGAGTGGGACAGGGTTCCTATGGCTACACCTTC	CAWEGVGQGSYGYTF	TRBV30	TRBD1	few	TRBJ1-2
TGTGCCAGTAGTCCTGGGGACAGACGCAGTTTTAATGAAAAACTGTTTTTT	CASSPGDRRSFNEKLFF	TRBV19	TRBD1	NA	TRBJ1-4
TGTGCCAGCAGCGAGGGATACAACACCGGGGAGCTGTTTTTT	CASSEGYNTGELFF	TRBV6-6	NA	medium-sized	TRBJ2-2
TGCGCCAGCAGCACAAGCATATCTAGCGGGAGGGGAAATGAGCAGTTCTTC	CASSTSISSGRGNEQFF	TRBV5-1	TRBD2	NA	TRBJ2-1
TGTGCCAGCAGCTTTCCCCCAGGAAGGGGGAGCTCCTACGAGCAGTACTTC	CASSFPPGRGSSYEQYF	TRBV5-4	NA	NA	TRBJ2-7
TGTGCCAGCAGCGAGGCCGTAGCGGTTCCGGGGGAGCAGTACTTC	CASSEAVAVPGEQYF	TRBV6-2/TRBV6-3	NA	NA	TRBJ2-7
TGTGCCAGCAGTTACTCGGGGGGAGGTGCGCCCCAGCATTTT	CASSYSGGGAPQHF	TRBV6-6	NA	NA	TRBJ1-5
TGTGCCAGCTCACCAGGGGTAGGGGATGGCACTGAAGCTTTCTTT	CASSPGVGDGTEAFF	TRBV18	NA	NA	TRBJ1-1
TGTGCCAGTAGTATAGATCTGGGACTAGCGGGGACCGGGGAGCTGTTTTTT	CASSIDLGLAGTGELFF	TRBV19	TRBD2	NA	TRBJ2-2
TGCAGCGCTAGGGACGACAGGGTGCAAGAGACCCAGTACTTC	CSARDDRVQETQYF	TRBV29-1	TRBD1	NA	TRBJ2-5
TGTGCCAGCAGCTTGGCGGTTACTGAAGCTTTCTTT	CASSLAVTEAFF	TRBV5-8	NA	NA	TRBJ1-1
TGTGCCAGCAGCCGACAGGGGGAGGGCTACGAGCAGTACTTC	CASSRQGEGYEQYF	TRBV11-1	TRBD1	NA	TRBJ2-7
TGTGCCAGCAGCTTGTCGGGGGTAGTTGGCTACACCTTC	CASSLSGVVGYTF	TRBV5-6	NA	once	TRBJ1-2
TGTGCCACCAGGGCGGGGGGAAATGAAAAACTGTTTTTT	CATRAGGNEKLFF	TRBV24-1	NA	NA	TRBJ1-4
TGTGCCTGGAGAGGACTAGCGCGGTCAACCTACGAGCAGTACTTC	CAWRGLARSTYEQYF	TRBV30	TRBD2	few	TRBJ2-7
TGTGCCAGCAGTATGACGACAGAGCCGCAGTATTTT	CASSMTTEPQYF	TRBV12-3/TRBV12-4	NA	NA	TRBJ2-3
TGTGCCAGTAGTATTCGGGCCCGGGACAGAGATGCTGGGGCCAACGTCCTGACTTTC	CASSIRARDRDAGANVLTF	TRBV19	TRBD1	NA	TRBJ2-6
TGTGCCAGCAGTTACCGGTACGAGCAGTACTTC	CASSYRYEQYF	TRBV6-2/TRBV6-3	NA	NA	TRBJ2-7
TGCAGCGGGGGCGGCAGGCGAGACAATGAGCAGTTCTTC	CSGGGRRDNEQFF	TRBV29-1	NA	NA	TRBJ2-1
TGCGCCAGCAGCTTGGAAGGGGACACCATATATTTT	CASSLEGDTIYF	TRBV5-1	NA	NA	TRBJ1-3
TGTGCCAGCTACAGGGGTGCGGACGGGGAGCTGTTTTTT	CASYRGADGELFF	TRBV7-9	TRBD1	NA	TRBJ2-2
TGCGCCAGCAGCATAATAACAGGGACCCAATACAATGAGCAGTTCTTC	CASSIITGTQYNEQFF	TRBV5-1	NA	NA	TRBJ2-1
TGTGCCAGCAGCCCCAGGGTGCCCGCAAACACCATATATTTT	CASSPRVPANTIYF	TRBV4-2	NA	NA	TRBJ1-3
TGTGCCAGCAGTGTTCTTTCCGGGACTAGCGGGATTACCGGGGAGCTGTTTTTT	CASSVLSGTSGITGELFF	TRBV25-1	TRBD2	NA	TRBJ2-2
TGTGCCAGCAGCCCCGTACCGGGGGAAAAAGCTTTCTTT	CASSPVPGEKAFF	TRBV3-1/TRBV3-2	NA	NA	TRBJ1-1
TGTGCCTGGACCGGGGGGTTCGATGAGCAGTTCTTC	CAWTGGFDEQFF	TRBV30	TRBD2	NA	TRBJ2-1
TGTGCCAGCTCACCGAACTCGGGACAGGGGGTCTATGGCTACACCTTC	CASSPNSGQGVYGYTF	TRBV18	TRBD1	NA	TRBJ1-2
TGTGCCAGCAGCGTAGCGGGGACTTCCGATGAGCAGTTCTTC	CASSVAGTSDEQFF	TRBV11-1	TRBD2	once	TRBJ2-1
TGTGCCAGCAGTTTGTCCGGGACAGGGGTCGCTGAAGCTTTCTTT	CASSLSGTGVAEAFF	TRBV28	TRBD1	NA	TRBJ1-1